This T cell receptor beta chain was documented in a study of T cells after yellow fever vaccination. TCRdb redid the calling of the 5' RACE reads with MiXCR, one entry per CDR3 protein. The table includes 300,000 to 350,000 distinct CDR3 sequences, approximately 4% detected once. This CDR3 is 15 amino acids long. Germline V lookup: CDR1 SEHNR, CDR2 FQNEAQ (reference sequence). Trimming shortened V by 3 bases and J by 4 bases, and 15 bases separated the two germline ends. The V and J genes are TRBV7-9 and TRBJ1-2; no reliable D call. The receptor was isolated from a man in his late teens or twenties who received the YFV17D yellow fever vaccine. The source was PBMCs, collected 15 days after the yellow fever booster vaccination. CDR3 bases: TGTGCCAGCAGCTTTCGCCTCCGTAGCCCCTATGGCTACACCTTC. Amino acids: CASSFRLRSPYGYTF.